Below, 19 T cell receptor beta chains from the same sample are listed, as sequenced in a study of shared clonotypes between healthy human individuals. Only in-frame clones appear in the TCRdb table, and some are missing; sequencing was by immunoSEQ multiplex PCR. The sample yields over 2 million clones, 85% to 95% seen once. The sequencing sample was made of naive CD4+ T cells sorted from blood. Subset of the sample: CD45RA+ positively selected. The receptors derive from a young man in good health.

The CDR3 reads CASSAGGGSADTQYF. The CDR3 DNA sequence: TGTGCCAGCAGCGCCGGGGGTGGTTCCGCAGATACGCAGTATTTT. The chain uses TRBV9 and TRBJ2-3; possibly TRBD2 for D (6 bases). The germline V and J ends were trimmed by 3 bases and 4 bases, with 15 bases remaining between them. Looked up from germline, CDR1 is SGDLS and CDR2 is YYNGEE. The CDR3 has 15 residues.

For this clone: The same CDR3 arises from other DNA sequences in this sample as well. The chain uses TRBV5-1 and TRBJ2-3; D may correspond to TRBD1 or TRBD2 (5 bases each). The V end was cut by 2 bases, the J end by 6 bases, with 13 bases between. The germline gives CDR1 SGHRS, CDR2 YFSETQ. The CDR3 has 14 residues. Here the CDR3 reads CASSFRDPTDTQYF. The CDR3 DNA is TGCGCCAGCAGCTTCCGGGACCCCACGGATACGCAGTATTTT.

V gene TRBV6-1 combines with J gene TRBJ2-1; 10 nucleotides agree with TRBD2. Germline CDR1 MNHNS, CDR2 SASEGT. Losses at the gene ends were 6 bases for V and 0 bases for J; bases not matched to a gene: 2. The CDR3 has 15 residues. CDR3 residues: CASRLAGYSYNEQFF. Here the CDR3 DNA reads TGTGCCAGCAGACTAGCGGGGTACTCCTACAATGAGCAGTTCTTC.

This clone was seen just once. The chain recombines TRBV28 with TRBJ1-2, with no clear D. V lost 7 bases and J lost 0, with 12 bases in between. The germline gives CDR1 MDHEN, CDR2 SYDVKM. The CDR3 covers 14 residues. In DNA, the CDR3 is TGTGCCAGCAACAAGAGGGCCCCTAACTATGGCTACACCTTC. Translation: CASNKRAPNYGYTF.

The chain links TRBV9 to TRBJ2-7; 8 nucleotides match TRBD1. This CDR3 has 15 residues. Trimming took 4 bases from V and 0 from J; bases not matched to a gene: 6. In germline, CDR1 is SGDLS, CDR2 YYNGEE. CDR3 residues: CASSPRQGSSYEQYF. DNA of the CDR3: TGTGCCAGCAGCCCGAGACAGGGGAGCTCCTACGAGCAGTACTTC. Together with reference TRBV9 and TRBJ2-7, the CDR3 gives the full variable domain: DSGVTQTPKHLITATGQRVTLRCSPRSGDLSVYWYQQSLDQGLQFLIQYYNGEERAKGNILERFSAQQFPDLHSELNLSSLELGDSALYFCASSPRQGSSYEQYFGPGTRLTVT.

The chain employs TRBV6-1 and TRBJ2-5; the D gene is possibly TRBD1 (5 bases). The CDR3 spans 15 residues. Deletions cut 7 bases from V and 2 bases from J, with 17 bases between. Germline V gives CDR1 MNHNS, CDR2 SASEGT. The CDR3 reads CASISRTLLQETQYF. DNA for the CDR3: TGTGCCAGCATTTCCCGGACATTACTGCAAGAGACCCAGTACTTC.

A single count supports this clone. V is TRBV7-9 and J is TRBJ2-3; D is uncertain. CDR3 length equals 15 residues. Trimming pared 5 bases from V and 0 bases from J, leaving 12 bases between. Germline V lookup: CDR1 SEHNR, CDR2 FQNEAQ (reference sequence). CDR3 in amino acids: CASSRVPASTDTQYF. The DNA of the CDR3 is TGTGCCAGCAGCCGGGTACCAGCTAGCACAGATACGCAGTATTTT.

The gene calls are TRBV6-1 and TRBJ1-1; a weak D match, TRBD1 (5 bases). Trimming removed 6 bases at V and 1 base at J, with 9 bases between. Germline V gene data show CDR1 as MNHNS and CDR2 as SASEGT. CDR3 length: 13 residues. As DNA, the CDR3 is TGTGCCAGCAGCCGGGGCTCGAACACTGAAGCTTTCTTT. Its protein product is CASSRGSNTEAFF.

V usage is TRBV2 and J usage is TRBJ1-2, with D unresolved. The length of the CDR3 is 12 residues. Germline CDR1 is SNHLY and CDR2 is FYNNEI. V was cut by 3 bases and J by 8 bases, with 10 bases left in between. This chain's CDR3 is CASSDLRWGYTF. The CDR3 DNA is TGTGCCAGCAGTGACTTAAGGTGGGGCTACACCTTC.

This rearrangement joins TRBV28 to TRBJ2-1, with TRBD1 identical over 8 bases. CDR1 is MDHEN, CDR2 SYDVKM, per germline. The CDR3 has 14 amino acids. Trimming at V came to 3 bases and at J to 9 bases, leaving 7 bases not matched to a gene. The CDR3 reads CASSLTGVAGEQFF. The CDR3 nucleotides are TGTGCCAGCAGTTTGACAGGGGTGGCGGGTGAGCAGTTCTTC.

This CDR3 is CAWSALGSLPSNEQFF. The CDR3 region has the DNA TGTGCCTGGAGCGCCCTCGGGAGCCTCCCGTCGAATGAGCAGTTCTTC. This chain links TRBV30 with TRBJ2-1; tentative D call: TRBD2 (6 bases). The CDR3 covers 16 residues. Trimming removed 3 bases from V and 7 bases from J, with 22 bases in between. Germline CDR1 is GTSNPN and CDR2 is SVGIG (reference sequence).

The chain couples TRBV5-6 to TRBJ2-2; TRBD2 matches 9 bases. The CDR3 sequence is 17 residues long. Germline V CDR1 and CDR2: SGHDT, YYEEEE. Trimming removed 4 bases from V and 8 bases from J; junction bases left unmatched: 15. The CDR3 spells CASSPAVIAGVYGELFF. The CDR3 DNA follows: TGTGCCAGCAGCCCGGCCGTGATAGCGGGAGTCTATGGGGAGCTGTTTTTT.

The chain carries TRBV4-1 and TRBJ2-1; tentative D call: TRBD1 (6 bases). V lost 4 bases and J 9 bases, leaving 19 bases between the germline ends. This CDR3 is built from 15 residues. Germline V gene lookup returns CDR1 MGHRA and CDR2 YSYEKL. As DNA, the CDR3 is TGCGCCAGCAGCCCTCAACTGGGGGCTTCTACTGAGCAGTTCTTC. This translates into CASSPQLGASTEQFF.

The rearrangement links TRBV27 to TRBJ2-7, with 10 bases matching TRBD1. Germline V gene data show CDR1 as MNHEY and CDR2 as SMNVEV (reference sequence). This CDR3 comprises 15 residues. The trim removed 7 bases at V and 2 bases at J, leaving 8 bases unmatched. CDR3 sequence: CASNRGQGLAYEQYF. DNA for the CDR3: TGTGCCAGCAACCGGGGACAGGGGTTGGCCTACGAGCAGTACTTC.

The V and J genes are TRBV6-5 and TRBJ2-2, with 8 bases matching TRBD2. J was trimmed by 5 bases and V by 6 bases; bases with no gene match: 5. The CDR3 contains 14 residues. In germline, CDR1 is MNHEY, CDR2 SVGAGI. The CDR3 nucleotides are TGTGCCAGCAGCAAACCGGGGGGGACCGGGGAGCTGTTTTTT. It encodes CASSKPGGTGELFF.

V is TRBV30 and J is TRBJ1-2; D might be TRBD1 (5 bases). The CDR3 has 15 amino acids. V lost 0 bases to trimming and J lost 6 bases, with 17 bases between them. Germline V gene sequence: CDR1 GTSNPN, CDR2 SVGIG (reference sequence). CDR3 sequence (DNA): TGTGCCTGGAGTGTAACTCGTGGGGGAGTCGATGGCTACACCTTC. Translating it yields CAWSVTRGGVDGYTF.

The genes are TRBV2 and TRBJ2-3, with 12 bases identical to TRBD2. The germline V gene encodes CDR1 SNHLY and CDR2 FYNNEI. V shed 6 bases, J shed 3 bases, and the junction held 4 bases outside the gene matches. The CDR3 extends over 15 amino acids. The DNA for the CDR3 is TGTGCCAGCAGAGAGACTAGCGGGAGTACAGATACGCAGTATTTT. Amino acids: CASRETSGSTDTQYF.

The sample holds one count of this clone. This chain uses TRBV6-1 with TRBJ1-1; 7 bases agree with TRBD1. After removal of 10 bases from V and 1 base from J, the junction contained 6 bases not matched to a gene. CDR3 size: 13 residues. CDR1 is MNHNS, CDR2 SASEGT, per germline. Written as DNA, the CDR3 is TGTGCCAACAGGGGTGTAGGGAACACTGAAGCTTTCTTT. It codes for CANRGVGNTEAFF.

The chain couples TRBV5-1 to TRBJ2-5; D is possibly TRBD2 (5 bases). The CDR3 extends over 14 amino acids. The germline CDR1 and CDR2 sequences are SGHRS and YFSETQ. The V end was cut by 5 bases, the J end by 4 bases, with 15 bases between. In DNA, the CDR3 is TGCGCCAGCAGTGGCGGGCGTGAGGGAGAGACCCAGTACTTC. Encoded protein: CASSGGREGETQYF.